The 28 T cell receptor beta chains below all came from one sample that was sequenced in a study of sequential checkpoint blockade in melanoma (dated by TCRdb to the late 2010s). The label giving this sample's treatment or condition can be read as: randomized to nivolumab then ipilimumab (arm A) or the reverse (arm B). Library preparation was by the immunoSEQ multiplex PCR assay. Sourced from immuneACCESS, this table was stored by TCRdb with only in-frame sequences that have V and J called. A share of the clones is absent; for the studies checked, an unresolved V gene accounts for under half, and the remainder has no known explanation. This sample lists 20,000 to 25,000 clones; approximately 71% were detected once. Of the sample, 15% to 20% falls within the top ten clones. Sample: CD8+ T cells sorted from blood (inferred from file names), taken from a patient given nivolumab and ipilimumab in sequence. These receptors were taken from a human donor with melanoma.

J is TRBJ2-7 and V is TRBV6-5, with TRBD2 identical over 12 bases. Germline values: CDR1 MNHEY, CDR2 SVGAGI. Unmatched junction bases numbered 7, after V lost 5 bases and J lost 5 bases. This CDR3 is built from 15 residues. CDR3 in amino acids: CASSTLAGGINEQYF. CDR3 coding DNA: TGTGCCAGCAGTACCCTAGCGGGGGGGATAAACGAGCAGTACTTC.

The V call is TRBV29-1, the J call TRBJ2-1, with 11 positions matching TRBD1. V lost 4 bases and J lost 6; bases outside the gene matches: 5. The CDR3 length is 14 residues. The germline CDR1 and CDR2 sequences are SQVTM and ANQGSEA. The CDR3 loop is CSVVPGQGGNEQFF. Here the CDR3 DNA reads TGCAGCGTTGTCCCGGGACAGGGGGGCAATGAGCAGTTCTTC.

This sequence joins TRBV4-3 and TRBJ2-7; the match to TRBD1 covers 7 bases. Germline loops: CDR1 LGHNA, CDR2 YSLEER. V shed 4 bases, J shed 3 bases, and the junction held 3 bases outside the gene matches. CDR3 length: 13 amino acids. CDR3 sequence: CASSPGQIYEQYF. DNA for the CDR3: TGCGCCAGCAGCCCGGGACAGATCTACGAGCAGTACTTC.

CDR3: CASRTGGFGILNSPLHF. The CDR3 DNA follows: TGTGCCAGCAGGACAGGGGGTTTTGGGATCCTCAATTCACCCCTCCACTTT. The chain uses TRBV27 and TRBJ1-6; TRBD1 matches 9 bases. Germline V gene lookup returns CDR1 MNHEY and CDR2 SMNVEV (reference sequence). V shed 6 bases, J shed 7 bases, and the junction held 13 bases outside the gene matches. This CDR3 is built from 17 residues.

The chain uses TRBV4-2 and TRBJ1-2; D remains ambiguous. The CDR3 has 16 amino acids. Trimming shortened V by 0 bases and J by 3 bases, and 14 bases separated the two germline ends. The V gene's germline CDR1 is LGHNA and CDR2 YNFKEQ. The CDR3 spells CASSQEFEVNYYGYTF. In DNA form, the CDR3 reads TGTGCCAGCAGCCAAGAGTTTGAGGTGAACTACTATGGCTACACCTTC.

Only a few counts were recorded for this clone. This chain uses TRBV6-6 with TRBJ2-3, with 7 bases identical to TRBD2. The CDR3 covers 14 residues. V shed 0 bases, J shed 4 bases, and the junction held 1 base outside the gene matches. The germline V gene encodes CDR1 MNHNY and CDR2 SVGAGI (reference sequence). The CDR3 DNA reads TGTGCCAGCAGTTACTCAGCGGGGCCAGATACGCAGTATTTT. Translating it yields CASSYSAGPDTQYF.

The rearrangement joins TRBV7-2 to TRBJ2-5; 7 bases map to TRBD2. The V gene's germline CDR1 is SGHTA and CDR2 FQGNSA. With V trimmed by 5 bases and J by 4 bases, 1 base remained unmatched. The CDR3 consists of 12 residues. CDR3 DNA: TGTGCCAGCAGCCGCGGGGGAGAGACCCAGTACTTC. Its translation is CASSRGGETQYF.

The V call is TRBV20-1, the J call TRBJ1-1; D is unclear. CDR1 is DFQATT and CDR2 is SNEGSKA in the germline V gene (reference sequence). Trimming pared 7 bases from V and 3 bases from J, leaving 9 bases between. The CDR3 runs to 11 residues. The CDR3 loop is CSVPGDTEAFF. The CDR3 DNA reads as TGCAGTGTCCCGGGAGACACTGAAGCTTTCTTT.

This chain joins TRBV6-1 and TRBJ2-7; 8 positions agree with TRBD1. CDR1 is MNHNS, CDR2 SASEGT, per germline. Germline trimming cut 8 bases from V and 2 bases from J; bases unmatched to any gene: 5. The CDR3 spans 13 residues. The DNA of the CDR3 is TGTGCCAGCCCAACGACAGGGGCCTACGAGCAGTACGTC. This encodes CASPTTGAYEQYV.

This clone was counted a single time. This chain uses TRBV27 with TRBJ2-2; 7 bases fit TRBD1. The CDR3 runs 17 residues. Germline lookup yields CDR1 MNHEY and CDR2 SMNVEV (reference sequence). The ends lost 1 base at V and 6 bases at J; junction bases unmatched: 11. CDR3 nucleotides: TGTGCCAGCAGTTTATACGACAGGGAAATTATCGCCGGGGAGCTGTTTTTT. Amino acids: CASSLYDREIIAGELFF.

This chain links TRBV2 with TRBJ1-2, with 9 bases fitting TRBD1. V dropped 0 bases and J dropped 5; count of bases not matched to a gene: 1. Germline lookup yields CDR1 SNHLY and CDR2 FYNNEI. This CDR3 has 14 amino acids. The CDR3 coding sequence is TGTGCCAGCAGTGAAGCAGGGACAGGGTATGGCTACACCTTC. It encodes CASSEAGTGYGYTF.

The chain uses TRBV6-1 and TRBJ2-7, with D tentatively TRBD1 (5 bases). Germline-derived CDR1 and CDR2 are MNHNS and SASEGT. This CDR3 has 16 residues. With 3 bases removed from V and 3 bases from J, the gap between germline ends came to 18 bases. CDR3 in DNA: TGTGCCAGCAGTGATCTACGTCCATCAAGGGGCTACGAGCAGTACGTC. As protein: CASSDLRPSRGYEQYV.

The rearrangement uses TRBV5-1 and TRBJ1-5, with unresolved D. Germline-derived CDR1 and CDR2 are SGHRS and YFSETQ. The CDR3 is made up of 15 amino acids. Trimming took off 0 bases at V and 4 bases at J, with 11 bases between the two ends. CDR3 coding DNA: TGCGCCAGCAGCTTGGACCCATACAAGAATCAGCCCCAGCATTTT. Translating it yields CASSLDPYKNQPQHF.

The CDR3 reads CASRRGGADEKLFF. CDR3 coding DNA: TGTGCCAGCAGACGAGGGGGGGCGGATGAAAAACTGTTTTTT. The chain has TRBV7-9 and TRBJ1-4, with a possible D match to TRBD1 (6 bases). Germline CDR1 SEHNR, CDR2 FQNEAQ (reference sequence). The V and J ends lost 6 bases and 6 bases respectively, with 14 bases between them. The CDR3 spans 14 residues. Variable domain in full (rest from reference TRBV7-9 and TRBJ1-4): DTGVSQNPRHKITKRGQNVTFRCDPISEHNRLYWYRQTLGQGPEFLTYFQNEAQLEKSRLLSDRFSAERPKGSFSTLEIQRTEQGDSAMYLCASRRGGADEKLFFGSGTQLSVL.

The chain links TRBV2 to TRBJ2-7, with D uncertain. Trimming cost V 3 bases and J 0 bases, with 9 bases left between them. The CDR3 consists of 14 residues. Germline lookup yields CDR1 SNHLY and CDR2 FYNNEI. This chain's CDR3 is CASSDPLSSYEQYF. The CDR3 DNA reads TGTGCCAGCAGTGACCCCTTGAGCTCCTACGAGCAGTACTTC. Together with reference TRBV2 and TRBJ2-7, the CDR3 gives the full variable domain: EPEVTQTPSHQVTQMGQEVILRCVPISNHLYFYWYRQILGQKVEFLVSFYNNEISEKSEIFDDQFSVERPDGSNFTLKIRSTKLEDSAMYFCASSDPLSSYEQYFGPGTRLTVT.

This rearrangement joins TRBV14 to TRBJ2-3, with unresolved D. Looked up from germline, CDR1 is SGHDN and CDR2 is FVKESK. The CDR3 sequence is 15 residues long. Trimming removed 6 bases from V and 6 bases from J, with 19 bases in between. CDR3 nucleotides: TGTGCCAGCAGTTTCGCCAGGAACAGTGGGGATACGCAGTATTTT. Translation gives CASSFARNSGDTQYF.

The V gene is TRBV6-6, the J gene TRBJ1-5; TRBD1 agrees at 8 bases. CDR3 length: 15 amino acids. Germline V gene lookup returns CDR1 MNHNY and CDR2 SVGAGI (reference sequence). V trimming: 5 bases; J trimming: 5 bases; junction bases outside the gene matches: 8. Written as DNA, the CDR3 is TGTGCCAGCAGTCCCGACAGGGGAGGGCATCAGCCCCAGCATTTT. It encodes CASSPDRGGHQPQHF.

The chain uses TRBV6-1 and TRBJ2-7, with 8 bases lining up with TRBD1. Germline V lookup: CDR1 MNHNS, CDR2 SASEGT. The CDR3 covers 14 residues. V lost 5 bases and J lost 5; bases outside the gene matches: 8. CDR3 nucleotides: TGTGCCAGCAGTTCAGGACAGGGTGTCAACGAGCAGTACTTC. Translating gives CASSSGQGVNEQYF.

The J gene is TRBJ1-2, the V gene TRBV4-1, with 7 bases that match TRBD1. V was pared by 4 bases and J by 8 bases, with 25 bases of the junction left unmatched. Germline V gene sequence: CDR1 MGHRA, CDR2 YSYEKL. This CDR3 is built from 19 residues. CDR3 nucleotides: TGCGCCAGCAGCCCAGGGGGGACCAGCGACCCTGGTGTTCTCGTAGGCTACACCTTC. This translates into CASSPGGTSDPGVLVGYTF.

This clone came up once. The rearrangement uses TRBV7-9 and TRBJ1-1; D not certain. Trimming removed 6 bases from V and 0 bases from J, with 8 bases in between. This CDR3 spans 13 amino acids. Germline V gene sequence: CDR1 SEHNR, CDR2 FQNEAQ (reference sequence). The chain's CDR3 is CASSSFLNTEAFF. The CDR3 DNA reads TGTGCCAGCAGTTCATTCCTGAACACTGAAGCTTTCTTT.

This chain joins TRBV11-2 and TRBJ1-4; no reliable D call. The CDR3 consists of 14 residues. Germline CDR1 and CDR2: SGHAT and FQNNGV. V was clipped by 5 bases and J by 0 bases, with 7 bases between them. CDR3 region: CASSRQSTNEKLFF. The CDR3 nucleotides read TGTGCCAGCAGCCGCCAGTCAACTAATGAAAAACTGTTTTTT. The complete variable domain, with remaining parts taken from reference TRBV11-2 and TRBJ1-4, reads EAGVAQSPRYKIIEKRQSVAFWCNPISGHATLYWYQQILGQGPKLLIQFQNNGVVDDSQLPKDRFSAERLKGVDSTLKIQPAKLEDSAVYLCASSRQSTNEKLFFGSGTQLSVL.

The chain links TRBV7-9 to TRBJ1-4; possibly TRBD1 for D (5 bases). The germline V gene has CDR1 SEHNR and CDR2 FQNEAQ (reference sequence). The V end lost 4 bases, the J end lost 2 bases, and 11 bases lay between the germline ends. The CDR3 has 15 residues. CDR3 in amino acids: CASSSQGSTNEKLFF. In DNA, the CDR3 is TGTGCCAGCAGCTCTCAGGGTTCTACTAATGAAAAACTGTTTTTT.

CDR3 coding DNA: TGTGCCAGCACAGGGTATGGCACCGGGGAGCTGTTTTTT. This gives the protein CASTGYGTGELFF. The chain is built from TRBV6-1 and TRBJ2-2; possible D gene TRBD1, 5 bases. Trimming shortened V by 7 bases and J by 4 bases, and 10 bases separated the two germline ends. Germline V CDR1 and CDR2: MNHNS, SASEGT. The CDR3 sequence is 13 residues long.

The CDR3 DNA follows: TGTGCCAGCAGTTACGCGTTTTCTGGGGCGCCCCACAATCAGCCCCAGCATTTT. Translated: CASSYAFSGAPHNQPQHF. This rearrangement joins TRBV6-4 to TRBJ1-5, with a weak D call TRBD1 (5 bases). Germline CDR1 MRHNA, CDR2 SNTAGT. V lost 5 bases and J lost 3, with 23 bases in between. The CDR3 loop spans 18 amino acids.

The rearrangement links TRBV28 to TRBJ2-7; D is possibly TRBD1 (6 bases). Germline V gene data show CDR1 as MDHEN and CDR2 as SYDVKM. The CDR3 has 14 amino acids. The V gene lost 5 bases and the J gene lost 3 bases, with 14 bases spanning the gap. The CDR3 reads CASSPRQELYEQYF. CDR3 nucleotide sequence: TGTGCCAGCAGTCCTCGACAGGAACTCTACGAGCAGTACTTC.

This clone was recorded a few times. V is TRBV6-6 and J is TRBJ2-1; D unresolved. Germline CDR1 MNHNY, CDR2 SVGAGI (reference sequence). This CDR3 has 13 amino acids. Trimming pared 3 bases from V and 8 bases from J, leaving 11 bases between. DNA for the CDR3: TGTGCCAGCAGTTATAGCCTATACGATGAGCAGTTCTTC. Protein: CASSYSLYDEQFF.

This clone was seen only a few times. Relative to the germline gene, one junction end is altered; a read error may explain this. This chain joins TRBV5-1 and TRBJ2-7, with D possibly TRBD2 on 10 matching bases. There are 14 residues in the CDR3. Germline V gives CDR1 SGHRS, CDR2 YFSETQ. The CDR3 DNA follows: TGTGCCAGCGGGGGGGGGACAGGGACCAACGAGCAGTACTTC. It translates to CASGGGTGTNEQYF.

The chain joins TRBV27 to TRBJ2-7; 7 nucleotides agree with TRBD1. With V trimmed by 5 bases and J by 2 bases, 9 bases remained unmatched. CDR3 size: 15 residues. The germline V gene has CDR1 MNHEY and CDR2 SMNVEV (reference sequence). DNA of the CDR3: TGTGCCAGCAGTCCAAAACCCCAGGGGGCCTACGAGCAGTACTTC. It specifies CASSPKPQGAYEQYF.